This T cell receptor (beta chain) is from a study of T cell responses to AZD1222 COVID-19 vaccine. Study-level information: Second-dose groups at about 4 or about 12 weeks were pooled.

Study conclusions and caveats: Clonal diversity may have been underestimated, and the donors were mostly white British, with more females than males. CD4 TCRs covered the whole spike, strongest at regions 160-218 and 743-854. The breadth and depth of Spike-specific TCRs increased once two AZD1222 doses had been given.

The table came from immunoSEQ multiplex PCR; TCRdb's copy has only in-frame clones and leaves some out. The sample yields more than 100,000 clones, roughly 91% seen once. A word on this clone: The antigen is unknown.

Sequencing used peripheral blood, obtained on day 0 of AZD1222 vaccination. The receptor was isolated from an adult in good health.

The CDR3 DNA sequence: TGTGCCAGCAGCAATAGCGGGGGGGGAGAGACCCAGTACTTC. Protein product: CASSNSGGGETQYF. The gene calls are TRBV28 and TRBJ2-5, with 11 bases lining up with TRBD2. J lost 4 bases, V lost 6 bases, and 4 bases had no gene match. The CDR3 is 14 amino acids. CDR1 and CDR2 (germline): MDHEN, SYDVKM. The full variable domain, its missing parts supplied by reference TRBV28 and TRBJ2-5, is DVKVTQSSRYLVKRTGEKVFLECVQDMDHENMFWYRQDPGLGLRLIYFSYDVKMKEKGDIPEGYSVSREKKERFSLILESASTNQTSMYLCASSNSGGGETQYFGPGTRLLVL.